This T cell receptor beta chain was documented in a study of T cells after yellow fever vaccination. At the level of the study: Fractions containing few cells were prepared with SMART-Seq v4 Ultra Low Input.

Findings and limits, study-wide: The presence of abundant clonotypes contaminating from the bulk population was possible in FACS-sorted repertoires. A weaker but faster secondary response was observed, peaking on day 5 versus 15.

There are 15 residues in the CDR3. Germline CDR1 reads SGDLS; CDR2 reads YYNGEE. V gave up 0 bases and J gave up 0 bases, with 9 bases separating them. In its sample, this clonotype was seen many times. Its target is not known. Template switching by 5'RACE produced TCR cDNA, adding a universal primer site and UMIs. MiXCR was run by TCRdb on the 5' RACE reads, yielding one entry per CDR3 protein. Of 250,000 to 350,000 distinct CDR3 sequences in the sample, 3.5% to 4.5% are singletons; the top ten hold just under 20%. This rearrangement joins TRBV9 to TRBJ2-5, with D uncertain. This clonotype originated in a man between 18 and 35 years old who received the YFV17D yellow fever vaccine. Sample: PBMCs, taken 15 days after the yellow fever booster vaccination. The CDR3 sequence: CASSVEPSDQETQYF. CDR3 bases: TGTGCCAGCAGCGTAGAGCCCTCAGACCAAGAGACCCAGTACTTC.